The clone carrying this T cell receptor beta chain was seen a handful of times. Trimming pared 5 bases from V and 7 bases from J, leaving 15 bases between. The CDR3 length is 14 residues. Germline V gene sequence: CDR1 MNHNY, CDR2 SVGAGI (reference sequence). The data were taken from a study of blood T cell repertoires in COVID-19. Original processing notes: Estimation of nucleated cell counts was performed using reference gene primer amplification. Generated by immunoSEQ multiplex PCR, the TCRdb table keeps only in-frame clones and is missing some. That table supplies the V and J calls and clone size; D and trimming were determined from the DNA. The data show around 110,000 clones, approximately 86% seen once.

The sequence came from a man aged 40-49 years with acute or convalescent COVID-19. The chain employs TRBV6-6 and TRBJ1-5; D possibly corresponds to TRBD1 (5 bases). Specimen: peripheral blood. The CDR3 reads CASSPQGSSQPQHF. Here the CDR3 DNA reads TGTGCCAGCAGTCCTCAGGGATCCAGCCAGCCCCAGCATTTT.